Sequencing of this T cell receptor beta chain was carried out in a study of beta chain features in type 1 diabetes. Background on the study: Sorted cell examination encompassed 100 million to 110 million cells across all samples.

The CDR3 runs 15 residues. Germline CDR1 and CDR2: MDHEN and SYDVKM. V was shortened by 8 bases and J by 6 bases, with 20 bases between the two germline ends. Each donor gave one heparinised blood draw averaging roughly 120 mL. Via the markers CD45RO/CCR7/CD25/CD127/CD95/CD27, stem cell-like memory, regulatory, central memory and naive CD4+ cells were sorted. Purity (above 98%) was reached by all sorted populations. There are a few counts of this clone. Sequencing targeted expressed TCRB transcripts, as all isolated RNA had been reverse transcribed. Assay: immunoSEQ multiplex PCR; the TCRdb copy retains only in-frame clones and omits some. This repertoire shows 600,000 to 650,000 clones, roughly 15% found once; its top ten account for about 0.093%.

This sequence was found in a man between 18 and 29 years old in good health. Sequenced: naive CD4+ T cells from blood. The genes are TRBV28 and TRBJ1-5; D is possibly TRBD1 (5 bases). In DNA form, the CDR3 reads TGTGCCAGCGACCTGGGGGGTCGGTGGAGTCAGCCCCAGCATTTT. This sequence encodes CASDLGGRWSQPQHF.